This is a list of T cell receptor beta chains from one sample in a study of shared clonotypes between healthy human individuals. Data came from immunoSEQ multiplex PCR; TCRdb stores just in-frame clones and leaves some out. Among around 550,000 clones listed, about 95% were seen once. Sample: naive CD8+ T cells sorted from blood. These receptors all come from a woman aged 25 to 39 in good health. CDR3s include the opening cysteine and the closing phenylalanine or tryptophan. The order of the fields is D gene, clone size, J gene, V gene, CDR3 DNA, CDR3 protein. A D gene is named only where the DNA matches it firmly. Size is stated for part of the rows, as once, few or many counts, or as a class when the clone is expanded.

D gene: .
clone size: .
J gene: TRBJ1-3
V gene: TRBV7-8
CDR3 DNA: TGTGCCAGCAGCGCGGGAAGGACGGTTGGAAACACCATATATTTT
CDR3 protein: CASSAGRTVGNTIYF

D gene: TRBD1
clone size: .
J gene: TRBJ1-1
V gene: TRBV28
CDR3 DNA: TGTGCCAGCAGTACTTATAAACAGGGGACCAACACTGAAGCTTTCTTT
CDR3 protein: CASSTYKQGTNTEAFF

D gene: TRBD1
clone size: .
J gene: TRBJ2-6
V gene: TRBV30
CDR3 DNA: TGTGCCTGGGGACAGGGATCTGGGGCCAACGTCCTGACTTTC
CDR3 protein: CAWGQGSGANVLTF

D gene: .
clone size: .
J gene: TRBJ1-1
V gene: TRBV7-9
CDR3 DNA: TGTGCCGGATTTGAATGGACTGAAGCTTTCTTT
CDR3 protein: CAGFEWTEAFF

D gene: TRBD1
clone size: .
J gene: TRBJ1-4
V gene: TRBV5-1
CDR3 DNA: TGCGCCAGCAGCCCCGACAGGGGGTTTGAAAAACTGTTTTTT
CDR3 protein: CASSPDRGFEKLFF

D gene: .
clone size: .
J gene: TRBJ1-6
V gene: TRBV19
CDR3 DNA: TGTGCCAGTAGTTCTCCGGGACCCTGGGATTCACCCCTCCACTTT
CDR3 protein: CASSSPGPWDSPLHF

D gene: .
clone size: .
J gene: TRBJ2-1
V gene: TRBV5-4
CDR3 DNA: TGTGCCAGCAGAGGGACAATTGATGAGCAGTTCTTC
CDR3 protein: CASRGTIDEQFF

D gene: .
clone size: .
J gene: TRBJ1-5
V gene: TRBV19
CDR3 DNA: TGTGCCAGTAGTATAGATCTTAGCCAGAACAATCAGCCCCAGCATTTT
CDR3 protein: CASSIDLSQNNQPQHF

D gene: .
clone size: .
J gene: TRBJ2-7
V gene: TRBV28
CDR3 DNA: TGTGCCAGCAGTTTACGTAGCCCCCGCTACGAGCAGTACTTC
CDR3 protein: CASSLRSPRYEQYF

D gene: .
clone size: .
J gene: TRBJ2-7
V gene: TRBV30
CDR3 DNA: TGTGCCTGGACTACTTCAGCCTACGAGCAGTACTTC
CDR3 protein: CAWTTSAYEQYF

D gene: TRBD1
clone size: .
J gene: TRBJ2-2
V gene: TRBV14
CDR3 DNA: TGTGCCAGCAGCCAAGATCTGGTCAGGGGGCTTAGCACCGGGGAGCTGTTTTTT
CDR3 protein: CASSQDLVRGLSTGELFF

D gene: .
clone size: .
J gene: TRBJ1-3
V gene: TRBV19
CDR3 DNA: TGTGCCAGTACGGGGGTCGGAAACACCATATATTTT
CDR3 protein: CASTGVGNTIYF

D gene: .
clone size: .
J gene: TRBJ1-3
V gene: TRBV12-5
CDR3 DNA: TGTGCTAGTGGAAGCTCTGGAAACACCATATATTTT
CDR3 protein: CASGSSGNTIYF

D gene: TRBD2
clone size: .
J gene: TRBJ2-1
V gene: TRBV7-9
CDR3 DNA: TGTGCCAGCAGTCAACTAGCGGGATACTCCTACAATGAGCAGTTCTTC
CDR3 protein: CASSQLAGYSYNEQFF

D gene: .
clone size: .
J gene: TRBJ1-1
V gene: TRBV5-4
CDR3 DNA: TGTGCCAGCAGCTTGGTTCAGAGGGGCACTGAAGCTTTCTTT
CDR3 protein: CASSLVQRGTEAFF

D gene: .
clone size: .
J gene: TRBJ1-5
V gene: TRBV4-1
CDR3 DNA: TGCGCCAGCAGCCCAGGATCGGAGGGCAATCAGCCCCAGCATTTT
CDR3 protein: CASSPGSEGNQPQHF

D gene: .
clone size: .
J gene: TRBJ2-2
V gene: TRBV19
CDR3 DNA: TGTGCCAGTAGTATAGGGATCGGGGAGCTGTTTTTT
CDR3 protein: CASSIGIGELFF

D gene: .
clone size: .
J gene: TRBJ2-7
V gene: TRBV29-1
CDR3 DNA: TGCAGCGTTAAAGGTGGCACCGCCTACGAGCAGTACTTC
CDR3 protein: CSVKGGTAYEQYF

D gene: TRBD1
clone size: once
J gene: TRBJ2-1
V gene: TRBV29-1
CDR3 DNA: TGCAGCGTTGAAGGCCACAGGGGGAGCTCCTACAATGAGCAGTTCTTC
CDR3 protein: CSVEGHRGSSYNEQFF

D gene: .
clone size: .
J gene: TRBJ1-4
V gene: TRBV9
CDR3 DNA: TGTGCCAGCAGCGGGCAGGAGGGGACAACTAATGAAAAACTGTTTTTT
CDR3 protein: CASSGQEGTTNEKLFF

D gene: .
clone size: .
J gene: TRBJ2-7
V gene: TRBV20-1
CDR3 DNA: TGCAGTGCTAGAGATGTCGGCGAGCAGTACTTC
CDR3 protein: CSARDVGEQYF

D gene: .
clone size: .
J gene: TRBJ1-5
V gene: TRBV28
CDR3 DNA: TGTGCCAGCAGTTTTTGGCAGGACAATCAGCCCCAGCATTTT
CDR3 protein: CASSFWQDNQPQHF

D gene: .
clone size: .
J gene: TRBJ2-7
V gene: TRBV5-8
CDR3 DNA: TGTGCCAGCAGCCATCCAGGAGCGGCCTACGAGCAGTACTTC
CDR3 protein: CASSHPGAAYEQYF

D gene: TRBD1
clone size: few
J gene: TRBJ2-3
V gene: TRBV9
CDR3 DNA: TGTGCCAGCAGCGCCTGGGACAGTAGCACAGATACGCAGTATTTT
CDR3 protein: CASSAWDSSTDTQYF

D gene: TRBD2
clone size: .
J gene: TRBJ2-1
V gene: TRBV10-2
CDR3 DNA: TGCGCCAGCAGTGAGTCGGAGGGAGGGTACAATGAGCAGTTCTTC
CDR3 protein: CASSESEGGYNEQFF

D gene: .
clone size: .
J gene: TRBJ2-7
V gene: TRBV5-6
CDR3 DNA: TGTGCCAGCAGCTTGGGGGGCTCCGAGCAGTACTTC
CDR3 protein: CASSLGGSEQYF

D gene: .
clone size: .
J gene: TRBJ2-3
V gene: TRBV7-9
CDR3 DNA: TGTGCCAGCAGCCCCCCCACTAGCACAGATACGCAGTATTTT
CDR3 protein: CASSPPTSTDTQYF

D gene: .
clone size: .
J gene: TRBJ2-1
V gene: TRBV7-6
CDR3 DNA: TGTGCCAGCAGCCCCGAGGTAGTCTCCTACAATGAGCAGTTCTTC
CDR3 protein: CASSPEVVSYNEQFF

D gene: .
clone size: .
J gene: TRBJ1-5
V gene: TRBV28
CDR3 DNA: TGTGCCAGCAGTCCTCAGGGGAGCAATCAGCCCCAGCATTTT
CDR3 protein: CASSPQGSNQPQHF

D gene: .
clone size: .
J gene: TRBJ2-7
V gene: TRBV28
CDR3 DNA: TGTGCCAGCAGTTTGATGGGACCTCCGTACGAGCAGTACTTC
CDR3 protein: CASSLMGPPYEQYF

D gene: .
clone size: .
J gene: TRBJ2-7
V gene: TRBV28
CDR3 DNA: TGTGCCAGCAGTTTGCAGTCTGGAACTAGTTCGATCAGGCAGTACTTC
CDR3 protein: CASSLQSGTSSIRQYF

D gene: .
clone size: few
J gene: TRBJ1-1
V gene: TRBV5-4
CDR3 DNA: TGTGCCAGCAGCTCGCTATCGGAAGCTTTCTTT
CDR3 protein: CASSSLSEAFF

D gene: .
clone size: few
J gene: TRBJ1-1
V gene: TRBV30
CDR3 DNA: TGTGCCTGGACGGGGGCCGAAGCTTTCTTT
CDR3 protein: CAWTGAEAFF

D gene: .
clone size: .
J gene: TRBJ2-1
V gene: TRBV13
CDR3 DNA: TGTGCCAGCAGCTTATTCCTACAGGCCAAGGGGGAGCAGTTCTTC
CDR3 protein: CASSLFLQAKGEQFF

D gene: TRBD2
clone size: .
J gene: TRBJ2-7
V gene: TRBV27
CDR3 DNA: TGTGCCAGCAGTTTTAGTGCGGGGGACTACGAGCAGTACTTC
CDR3 protein: CASSFSAGDYEQYF

D gene: .
clone size: .
J gene: TRBJ2-2
V gene: TRBV7-6
CDR3 DNA: TGTGCCAGCAGCCCCCCTGGGGGCCCGATTATTTCCACCGGGGAGCTGTTTTTT
CDR3 protein: CASSPPGGPIISTGELFF

D gene: TRBD1
clone size: .
J gene: TRBJ1-5
V gene: TRBV27
CDR3 DNA: TGTGCCAGCAGCTTATCGGGGACAGGGGTCCAGCCCCAGCATTTT
CDR3 protein: CASSLSGTGVQPQHF

D gene: TRBD1
clone size: once
J gene: TRBJ2-7
V gene: TRBV29-1
CDR3 DNA: TGCAGCGTGACAGGGGACGAGCAGTACTTC
CDR3 protein: CSVTGDEQYF

D gene: .
clone size: .
J gene: TRBJ1-2
V gene: TRBV2
CDR3 DNA: TGTGCCAGCAGGATAAGGACTACCCAAAACCCTAACTATGGCTACACCTTC
CDR3 protein: CASRIRTTQNPNYGYTF

D gene: TRBD2
clone size: .
J gene: TRBJ2-7
V gene: TRBV28
CDR3 DNA: TGTGCCAGCAGCCCCCCTACAGCGCGGGAGTACTACGAGCAGTACTTC
CDR3 protein: CASSPPTAREYYEQYF

D gene: .
clone size: .
J gene: TRBJ2-1
V gene: TRBV5-1
CDR3 DNA: TGCGCCAGCAGCTTGTTAGAAGGGAAAATGACCAATGAGCAGTTCTTC
CDR3 protein: CASSLLEGKMTNEQFF

D gene: TRBD1
clone size: .
J gene: TRBJ1-4
V gene: TRBV30
CDR3 DNA: TGTGCCATACAGGGGCTAAATGAAAAACTGTTTTTT
CDR3 protein: CAIQGLNEKLFF

D gene: .
clone size: .
J gene: TRBJ2-1
V gene: TRBV5-6
CDR3 DNA: TGTGCCAGCAGCTTGACAGAGGAGCGCAATGAGCAGTTCTTC
CDR3 protein: CASSLTEERNEQFF

D gene: TRBD2
clone size: .
J gene: TRBJ2-3
V gene: TRBV5-6
CDR3 DNA: TGTGCCAGCAGCTTGGCGGGAGGGCCAACGGATACGCAGTATTTT
CDR3 protein: CASSLAGGPTDTQYF

D gene: TRBD2
clone size: .
J gene: TRBJ2-1
V gene: TRBV7-8
CDR3 DNA: TGTGCCAGCAGCTTAGACCTAGCGGGTTCTTCGAGGTACAATGAGCAGTTCTTC
CDR3 protein: CASSLDLAGSSRYNEQFF

D gene: .
clone size: .
J gene: TRBJ2-7
V gene: TRBV11-2
CDR3 DNA: TGTGCCAGCAGCTCCCTCGTGGCTTGGTACGAGCAGTACTTC
CDR3 protein: CASSSLVAWYEQYF

D gene: .
clone size: .
J gene: TRBJ2-5
V gene: TRBV27
CDR3 DNA: TGTGCCAGCAGTTTCGGCCTACAAGAGACCCAGTACTTC
CDR3 protein: CASSFGLQETQYF

D gene: .
clone size: once
J gene: TRBJ1-2
V gene: TRBV13
CDR3 DNA: TGTGCCAGCAGCTTAGTCCAAGCTAACTATGGCTACACCTTC
CDR3 protein: CASSLVQANYGYTF

D gene: .
clone size: .
J gene: TRBJ2-7
V gene: TRBV7-9
CDR3 DNA: TGTGCCAGCAGCATAACTAGTTCTCACGAGCAGTACTTC
CDR3 protein: CASSITSSHEQYF

D gene: .
clone size: once
J gene: TRBJ2-5
V gene: TRBV5-6
CDR3 DNA: TGTGCCAGCAGCTTGGGGGACGTCCAAGAGACCCAGTACTTC
CDR3 protein: CASSLGDVQETQYF

D gene: .
clone size: .
J gene: TRBJ1-1
V gene: TRBV28
CDR3 DNA: TGTGCCAGCATGAACACTGAAGCTTTCTTT
CDR3 protein: CASMNTEAFF

D gene: .
clone size: .
J gene: TRBJ1-2
V gene: TRBV5-4
CDR3 DNA: TGTGCCAGCAGCTTGGAAGGTAGTCATGGCTACACCTTC
CDR3 protein: CASSLEGSHGYTF

D gene: .
clone size: .
J gene: TRBJ2-7
V gene: TRBV7-2
CDR3 DNA: TGTGCCAGCAGCTTATTGATGCTCACCTACGAGCAGTACTTC
CDR3 protein: CASSLLMLTYEQYF

D gene: .
clone size: .
J gene: TRBJ1-4
V gene: TRBV7-6
CDR3 DNA: TGTGCCAGCAGCTTAGAGGGGTCGTCTAATGAAAAACTGTTTTTT
CDR3 protein: CASSLEGSSNEKLFF

D gene: .
clone size: .
J gene: TRBJ2-2
V gene: TRBV27
CDR3 DNA: TGTGCCAGCTGGGGGACGGCTGAACCATGGGCCGGGGAGCTGTTTTTT
CDR3 protein: CASWGTAEPWAGELFF

D gene: .
clone size: .
J gene: TRBJ2-7
V gene: TRBV7-2
CDR3 DNA: TGTGCCAGCAGCTTCAGCGGTGATTACGAGCAGTACTTC
CDR3 protein: CASSFSGDYEQYF

D gene: TRBD2
clone size: .
J gene: TRBJ2-5
V gene: TRBV28
CDR3 DNA: TGTGCCAGCAGTTTGGGACTAGCGGGAGTTGAGACCCAGTACTTC
CDR3 protein: CASSLGLAGVETQYF

D gene: .
clone size: once
J gene: TRBJ1-5
V gene: TRBV6-5
CDR3 DNA: TGTGCCAGCAGTCAATTCGGCGGTTTGAGTCAGCCCCAGCATTTT
CDR3 protein: CASSQFGGLSQPQHF

D gene: .
clone size: once
J gene: TRBJ1-1
V gene: TRBV25-1
CDR3 DNA: TGTGCCAGCAGTGAAACCCAGGTCACTGAAGCTTTCTTT
CDR3 protein: CASSETQVTEAFF

D gene: TRBD2
clone size: .
J gene: TRBJ2-2
V gene: TRBV7-6
CDR3 DNA: TGTGCCAGCAGCTTCCTAGCGGGAACCGGGGAGCTGTTTTTT
CDR3 protein: CASSFLAGTGELFF